The clone carrying this TCR beta chain occurred once. Repertoires were generated with immunoSEQ multiplex PCR, while TCRdb's copy carries only in-frame clones and drops some. The sample holds about 160,000 clones, roughly 84% seen once. The record originates from a study of blood T cell repertoires in COVID-19. Trimming stripped 0 bases from V and 5 bases from J, with 6 bases between. The CDR3 is 13 residues long. Germline lookup yields CDR1 SGDLS and CDR2 YYNGEE. Sequencing was done on a sample of peripheral blood. The rearrangement joins TRBV9 to TRBJ2-1; a possible D gene is TRBD1 (5 bases). The sequence was obtained from a man aged 35-49 years with acute or convalescent COVID-19. CDR3 coding DNA: TGTGCCAGCAGCGTAGGGACAAACAATGAGCAGTTCTTC. Translation gives CASSVGTNNEQFF.